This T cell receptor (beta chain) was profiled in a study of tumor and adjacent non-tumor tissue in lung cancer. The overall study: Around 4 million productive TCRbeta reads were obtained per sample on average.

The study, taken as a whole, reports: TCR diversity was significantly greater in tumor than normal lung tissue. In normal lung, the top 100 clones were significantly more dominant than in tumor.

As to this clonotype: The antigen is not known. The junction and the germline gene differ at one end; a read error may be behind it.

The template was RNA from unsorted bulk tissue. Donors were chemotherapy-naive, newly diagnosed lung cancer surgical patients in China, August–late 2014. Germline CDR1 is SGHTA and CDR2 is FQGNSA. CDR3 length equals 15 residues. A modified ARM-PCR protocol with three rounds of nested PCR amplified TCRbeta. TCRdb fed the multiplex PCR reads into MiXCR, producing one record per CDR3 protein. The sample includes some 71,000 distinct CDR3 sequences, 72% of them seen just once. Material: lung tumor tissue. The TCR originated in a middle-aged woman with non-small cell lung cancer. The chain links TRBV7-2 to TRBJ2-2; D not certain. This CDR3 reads CVSSFDRRNGGELFF. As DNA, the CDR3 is TGTGTCAGCAGCTTCGATCGACGCAACGGGGGGGAGCTGTTTTTT. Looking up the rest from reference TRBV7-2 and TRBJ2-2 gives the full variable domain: GAGVSQSPSNKVTEKGKDVELRCDPISGHTALYWYRQSLGQGLEFLIYFQGNSAPDKSGLPSDRFSAERTGGSVSTLTIQRTQQEDSAVYLCVSSFDRRNGGELFFGEGSRLTVL.